What follows is one T cell receptor (beta chain) and its context. The antigen is undetermined. Hyperthyroidism of Graves' type that showed no ophthalmopathy progression within 18 months was stable. This sample was included in a study of T cells in Graves' hyperthyroidism and ophthalmopathy. Study-level background: It was at initial diagnosis, before any treatment, that peripheral blood was collected.

V lost 4 bases to trimming and J lost 6 bases; unmatched junction nucleotides: 9. CDR1 DFQATT and CDR2 SNEGSKA come from the germline V gene (reference sequence). The CDR3 totals 14 residues. Study-wide points: Most clonotypes that expanded in the thyroid above 0.001 also showed up in blood. Median prediction lead before ophthalmopathy onset was 6.5 to 7 months with the model.

Amplification of TCR beta CDR3 regions was performed using RNA transcripts as template. When the TCR CDR3 underwent first-round RT-PCR, the HTBI primer set was used. TCRdb independently ran MiXCR on the multiplex PCR reads; one entry per CDR3 protein. The table records about 480,000 distinct CDR3 sequences, approximately 15% of them present only once. This sequence originates from a woman under 30 with Graves' hyperthyroidism. This chain joins TRBV20-1 and TRBJ2-3; 8 bases are shared with TRBD2. Sequencing was done on a sample of blood. The DNA of the CDR3 is TGCAGTGCTATCAGGACTAGCTCAGGGGATACGCAGTATTTT. It codes for CSAIRTSSGDTQYF.